This T cell receptor (beta chain) was captured by sequencing in a study of OX40 agonist ivuxolimab in advanced cancers. Overall study: Administration of intravenous ivuxolimab to patients occurred every 2 weeks at 0.01 to 10 mg/kg.

In regard to this clone: Its antigen is unknown.

V lost 6 bases and J lost 2, with 14 bases in between. The CDR3 sequence is 15 residues long. The germline V gene encodes CDR1 SGHTA and CDR2 FQGNSA. Study-wide results and caveats: Average numbers of expanded clones were greater in CD8+ T cells than in CD4+.

The repertoire was sequenced with immunoSEQ multiplex PCR; TCRdb's copy has only in-frame clones and lacks some. The table shows under 25,000 clones, with approximately 80% occurring only once. This sequence originates from an adult with an advanced solid tumor such as melanoma, head and neck, liver or kidney cancer. V usage is TRBV7-2 and J usage is TRBJ1-5; no firm D call. The sequencing here drew on CD4+ or CD8+ T cells sorted from blood, taken in a trial of the OX40 agonist ivuxolimab. DNA for the CDR3: TGTGCCAGCAGGCTAGTGGCAGGCGGCAATCAGCCCCAGCATTTT. This gives the protein CASRLVAGGNQPQHF.